These 25 T cell receptor beta chains originate from one sample sequenced in a study of cytomegalovirus exposure and HLA in healthy donors. Vbeta (60) and Jbeta (13) primers were used in the PCR. Sequencing used immunoSEQ multiplex PCR; TCRdb keeps in-frame clones, though not all of them. The sample totals fewer than 45,000 clones. Material: PBMCs. Receptors were obtained from a man in his forties in good health and CMV-seropositive.

The chain recombines TRBV19 with TRBJ2-3; D unclear. V was pared by 7 bases and J by 2 bases, with 13 bases between. Germline V CDR1 and CDR2: LNHDA, SQIVND (reference sequence). The CDR3 is 14 residues long. CDR3: CASNERTSTDTQYF. The CDR3 region has the DNA TGTGCCAGTAACGAGCGCACTTCCACAGATACGCAGTATTTT.

The chain carries TRBV7-8 and TRBJ2-7; TRBD2 is a possible D gene (5 bases). This CDR3 is 15 amino acids long. Trimming removed 1 base at V and 1 base at J, with 11 bases between. The V gene's germline CDR1 is SGHVS and CDR2 FQNEAQ. CDR3 protein: CASSLGAGGSYEQYF. The CDR3 region has the DNA TGTGCCAGCAGCTTAGGTGCGGGCGGTTCCTACGAGCAGTACTTC.

The genes are TRBV5-1 and TRBJ2-7; TRBD2 might be the D (5 bases). CDR1 and CDR2 from the germline V gene are SGHRS and YFSETQ. This CDR3 region has 15 residues. Trimming cost V 0 bases and J 6 bases, with 16 bases left between them. The CDR3 DNA sequence: TGCGCCAGCAGCTTGGATGGCAGAGGGTCCGCCGAGCAGTACTTC. Its translation: CASSLDGRGSAEQYF.

The rearrangement uses TRBV28 and TRBJ2-1, with TRBD2 matching over 10 bases. Trimming removed 7 bases from V and 7 bases from J; junction bases left unmatched: 10. The CDR3 spans 15 residues. Germline V CDR1 and CDR2: MDHEN, SYDVKM. CDR3 sequence reads: CASKELAGLKNEQFF. The CDR3 nucleotides read TGTGCCAGCAAGGAACTAGCGGGATTAAAAAATGAGCAGTTCTTC.

The rearrangement links TRBV30 to TRBJ2-2, with D tentatively TRBD2 (6 bases). V was shortened by 1 base and J by 7 bases, with 7 bases between the two germline ends. This CDR3 is built from 12 residues. Germline V gene data show CDR1 as GTSNPN and CDR2 as SVGIG (reference sequence). The CDR3 sequence is CAWSAGGGELFF. CDR3 sequence (DNA): TGTGCCTGGAGTGCCGGGGGCGGGGAGCTGTTTTTT.

This chain links TRBV7-9 with TRBJ2-3; maybe TRBD2 (6 bases). V was trimmed by 10 bases and J by 0 bases, leaving 11 bases between them. Germline V gene data show CDR1 as SEHNR and CDR2 as FQNEAQ (reference sequence). The CDR3 covers 13 residues. The CDR3 bases are TGTGCCACAGATAGCGGTAGCACAGATACGCAGTATTTT. Protein: CATDSGSTDTQYF.

The chain uses TRBV19 and TRBJ1-5; D possibly corresponds to TRBD1 (6 bases). V was pared by 3 bases and J by 3 bases, with 12 bases between. Germline V gene sequence: CDR1 LNHDA, CDR2 SQIVND (reference sequence). This CDR3 has 15 amino acids. The DNA of the CDR3 is TGTGCCAGTAGTATTGGGGGGGCCACCAATCAGCCCCAGCATTTT. Translating gives CASSIGGATNQPQHF.

The CDR3 sequence: CASSFRGADLYGYTF. The CDR3 DNA reads as TGTGCCAGCAGTTTCCGGGGGGCGGACCTCTATGGCTACACCTTC. V gene TRBV28 combines with J gene TRBJ1-2; tentative D call: TRBD1 (6 bases). V was trimmed by 3 bases and J by 4 bases, leaving 15 bases between them. This CDR3 contains 15 residues. CDR1 is MDHEN and CDR2 is SYDVKM in the germline V gene.

This chain uses TRBV6-5 with TRBJ2-5; no clear D. Near its end, the DNA agrees better with TRBJ2-7, so the J call may be wrong. From germline, CDR1 is MNHEY and CDR2 SVGAGI. This CDR3 has 16 residues. The DNA of the CDR3 is TGTGCCAGCAGTTACTCGGCAGCTGCGGAGCCCTACGAGCAGTACTTC. Amino acid sequence: CASSYSAAAEPYEQYF.

V gene TRBV9 combines with J gene TRBJ1-2; D gene unclear. Germline V gives CDR1 SGDLS, CDR2 YYNGEE. The germline V and J ends were trimmed by 0 bases and 0 bases, with 6 bases remaining between them. The CDR3 is 14 amino acids. The CDR3, as DNA: TGTGCCAGCAGCGTAGACTCTACTAACTATGGCTACACCTTC. It yields the protein CASSVDSTNYGYTF.

The rearrangement links TRBV19 to TRBJ1-5; 7 bases align to TRBD1. The V gene end was trimmed by 1 base and the J gene end by 1 base; junction bases not matched to a gene: 7. The CDR3 has 17 amino acids. Germline V gene data show CDR1 as LNHDA and CDR2 as SQIVND (reference sequence). CDR3 nucleotides: TGTGCCAGTAGTATAGGCGGGAGGGGGCTGAGCAATCAGCCCCAGCATTTT. Protein product: CASSIGGRGLSNQPQHF.

V gene TRBV11-2 combines with J gene TRBJ2-7, with D perhaps matching TRBD2 (6 bases). The CDR3 extends over 16 amino acids. Trimming cost V 5 bases and J 3 bases, with 20 bases left between them. The germline CDR1 and CDR2 sequences are SGHAT and FQNNGV. The CDR3: CASSPRDSTLFYEQYF. The DNA of the CDR3 is TGTGCCAGCAGCCCCAGGGACTCGACCCTGTTCTACGAGCAGTACTTC.

J is TRBJ2-5 and V is TRBV10-3; 8 bases map to TRBD2. The CDR3 covers 14 residues. V trimming: 10 bases; J trimming: 5 bases; junction bases outside the gene matches: 12. The germline gives CDR1 ENHRY, CDR2 SYGVKD. Here the CDR3 DNA reads TGTGCCACTGGGCGGCGGGAGGAGGGGGAGACCCAGTACTTC. It is translated as CATGRREEGETQYF.

The chain links TRBV5-5 to TRBJ2-7; a possible D gene is TRBD1 (6 bases). Germline assignment: CDR1 SGHKS and CDR2 YYEKEE (reference sequence). There are 15 residues in the CDR3. V lost 0 bases, J lost 0 bases, and 10 bases lay in between. CDR3 coding DNA: TGTGCCAGCAGCTTGGGACAGGAGAACTCCTACGAGCAGTACTTC. This sequence encodes CASSLGQENSYEQYF. Full variable domain (remainder filled in from reference TRBV5-5 and TRBJ2-7): DAGVTQSPTHLIKTRGQQVTLRCSPISGHKSVSWYQQVLGQGPQFIFQYYEKEERGRGNFPDRFSARQFPNYSSELNVNALLLGDSALYLCASSLGQENSYEQYFGPGTRLTVT.

The CDR3 loop reads CASSLEGQGTEAFF. For the CDR3, the DNA is TGTGCCAGCAGCTTAGAAGGACAGGGTACTGAAGCTTTCTTT. This rearrangement joins TRBV11-3 to TRBJ1-1; 8 positions match TRBD1. The CDR3 spans 14 residues. Trimming removed 0 bases from V and 5 bases from J; junction bases left unmatched: 2. Germline CDR1 and CDR2: SGHNT and YENEEA.

This sequence joins TRBV7-9 and TRBJ1-2; 7 nucleotides agree with TRBD1. The germline gives CDR1 SEHNR, CDR2 FQNEAQ (reference sequence). This CDR3 has 15 residues. With 3 bases clipped from V and 6 bases from J, the junction kept 10 bases outside the gene matches. The CDR3 sequence is CASSFRTGEKNGYTF. CDR3 coding DNA: TGTGCCAGCAGCTTCCGTACAGGGGAAAAGAATGGCTACACCTTC.

The V gene is TRBV7-2, the J gene TRBJ2-2; tentatively, D is TRBD2 (5 bases). Trimming removed 5 bases from V and 7 bases from J, with 23 bases in between. CDR3 length equals 17 residues. Per the germline V gene, CDR1 is SGHTA and CDR2 is FQGNSA. CDR3 DNA: TGTGCCAGCAGCGCCTCGAGCGGCACCTACCGCGGCGGGGAGCTGTTTTTT. Its translation: CASSASSGTYRGGELFF.

CDR3 sequence: CASSLALGQGRETQYF. CDR3 DNA sequence: TGTGCCAGCAGCTTAGCGCTGGGACAGGGGAGGGAGACCCAGTACTTC. The chain couples TRBV7-2 to TRBJ2-5; 10 nucleotides match TRBD1. Germline values: CDR1 SGHTA, CDR2 FQGNSA. This CDR3 has 16 amino acids. V lost 0 bases to trimming and J lost 5 bases; unmatched junction nucleotides: 6.

The chain joins TRBV7-2 to TRBJ1-2; 8 nucleotides agree with TRBD1. Germline assignment: CDR1 SGHTA and CDR2 FQGNSA. V dropped 5 bases and J dropped 5; count of bases not matched to a gene: 7. This CDR3 is 14 amino acids long. The CDR3 DNA reads as TGTGCCAGCAGCACCGGACAGGGATCGTATGGCTACACCTTC. It encodes CASSTGQGSYGYTF.

The rearrangement links TRBV5-1 to TRBJ1-4; 11 bases are a match to TRBD1. Germline assignment: CDR1 SGHRS and CDR2 YFSETQ. The CDR3 length is 18 residues. V was pared by 4 bases and J by 8 bases, with 16 bases of the junction left unmatched. This CDR3 reads CASSKAGTGGVLREKLFF. CDR3 DNA sequence: TGCGCCAGCAGCAAAGCCGGGACAGGGGGAGTCCTTCGAGAAAAACTGTTTTTT.

For the CDR3, the DNA is TGTGCCAGCAGTCAGCTACTAGCGGGAGGTGGAGATACGCAGTATTTT. It specifies CASSQLLAGGGDTQYF. V is TRBV2 and J is TRBJ2-3, with 12 bases matching TRBD2. V was pared by 5 bases and J by 5 bases, with 8 bases of the junction left unmatched. CDR3 size: 16 residues. CDR1 is SNHLY and CDR2 is FYNNEI in the germline V gene.

Worth noting for this clone: This is likely a read error, given that the CDR3 carries no conserved phenylalanine or tryptophan at its end. The DNA is left out, because the CDR3 cannot be placed on it with certainty; the CDR3 is given as TCRdb lists it. The V call is TRBV7-2, the J call TRBJ1-2; the table's D gene call, TRBD1, was not cross checked with the DNA. The CDR3 totals 14 residues, both ends included. Germline V gene sequence: CDR1 SGHTA, CDR2 FQGNSA. The CDR3: CASSPTRDRGMATL.

The V call is TRBV18, the J call TRBJ2-5, with 8 bases fitting TRBD1. The J call may be wrong; the DNA end is better matched by TRBJ2-7. Germline loops: CDR1 KGHSH, CDR2 LQKENI. The CDR3 spans 14 residues. The CDR3 spells CASSLRDRSYEQYF. For the CDR3, the DNA is TGTGCCAGCTCACTACGGGACAGGTCCTACGAGCAGTACTTC.

The chain combines TRBV2 with TRBJ2-3; D remains unclear. The germline gives CDR1 SNHLY, CDR2 FYNNEI. CDR3 length: 12 amino acids. Trimming took 11 bases from V and 2 from J, leaving 11 bases between them. The CDR3 is CAGSRATDTQYF. The CDR3 nucleotides are TGTGCCGGTTCTCGCGCCACAGATACGCAGTATTTT.

The chain's CDR3 is CASSPRRGGPGLAGGSYNEQFF. The CDR3 bases are TGCGCCAGCAGCCCCCGGCGGGGGGGGCCAGGACTAGCGGGAGGCTCCTACAATGAGCAGTTCTTC. The rearrangement joins TRBV4-1 to TRBJ2-1; 14 bases line up with TRBD2. V lost 4 bases and J lost 0; bases outside the gene matches: 17. Germline CDR1 reads MGHRA; CDR2 reads YSYEKL. This CDR3 spans 22 amino acids.